This is a list of T cell receptor beta chains from one sample in a study of cytomegalovirus exposure and HLA in healthy donors. This table comes from immunoSEQ multiplex PCR, and its TCRdb copy is limited to in-frame clones, with some not included. The repertoire holds fewer than 200,000 clones, with about 85% as singletons. The sequencing input was PBMCs. The receptor set was obtained from a woman aged 50 to 65 in good health and CMV-seropositive. Each CDR3 is given with its conserved first and last residue. The D gene is left open where the match is weak. Rows give clone size only sometimes, using once, few, many, or a class for an expanded clone.

j_call clone_size v_call d_call cdr3_aa cdr3_nt
TRBJ2-5 . TRBV7-2 . CASSLALGVGSGLIRQETQYF TGTGCCAGCAGCTTAGCGCTGGGTGTCGGTAGCGGCCTGATACGACAAGAGACCCAGTACTTC
TRBJ2-7 few TRBV30 . CAWSGGAANEQYF TGTGCCTGGAGTGGCGGGGCGGCTAACGAGCAGTACTTC
TRBJ2-7 . TRBV6-6 TRBD1 CASRPRDRSYEQYF TGTGCCAGCAGGCCCCGGGACAGATCCTACGAGCAGTACTTC
TRBJ1-4 . TRBV5-4 TRBD1 CASSATGTGEEKLFF TGTGCCAGCAGCGCAACCGGGACAGGGGAAGAAAAACTGTTTTTT
TRBJ2-5 . TRBV7-2 TRBD1 CASSLEASQGKTQYF TGTGCCAGCAGCTTAGAGGCTTCACAGGGGAAGACCCAGTACTTC
TRBJ2-4 . TRBV28 . CASSLAKNIQYF TGTGCCAGCAGTCTAGCCAAAAACATTCAGTACTTC
TRBJ1-1 . TRBV7-9 . CASSTAGPSTEAFF TGTGCCAGCAGCACCGCAGGTCCCAGCACTGAAGCTTTCTTT
TRBJ1-2 . TRBV19 . CASSIWRVDYGYTF TGTGCCAGTAGTATTTGGAGGGTCGACTATGGCTACACCTTC
TRBJ2-3 . TRBV2 . CARDISSTDTQYF TGTGCCAGAGACATTTCTAGCACAGATACGCAGTATTTT
TRBJ2-3 once TRBV10-3 . CAIGALGGTSTDTQYF TGTGCCATCGGAGCCTTAGGGGGAACTAGCACAGATACGCAGTATTTT
TRBJ1-4 . TRBV4-1 . CASSPLPRTLRRRTNEKLFF TGCGCCAGCAGCCCACTCCCAAGGACCTTAAGGAGGAGAACTAATGAAAAACTGTTTTTT
TRBJ2-7 . TRBV5-1 . CASSGQDPYEQYF TGCGCCAGCAGCGGACAAGATCCCTACGAGCAGTACTTC
TRBJ2-6 . TRBV5-1 . CASEGGISGANVLTF TGCGCCAGCGAAGGAGGGATCTCTGGGGCCAACGTCCTGACTTTC
TRBJ2-3 once TRBV4-2 TRBD2 CASSQSSGDYPQYF TGTGCCAGCAGCCAAAGCTCCGGGGACTATCCGCAGTATTTT
TRBJ2-3 . TRBV2 . CATRLVDTQYF TGTGCCACCAGACTAGTAGATACGCAGTATTTT
TRBJ2-2 . TRBV7-9 . CSSSQTPGTGELFF TGTTCCAGCAGCCAAACTCCAGGGACCGGGGAGCTGTTTTTT
TRBJ1-2 . TRBV6-5 TRBD1 CASRKLGQGPGSYTF TGTGCCAGCAGGAAGCTGGGACAGGGCCCCGGGAGCTACACCTTC
TRBJ2-2 . TRBV5-5 . CASSLSPAGTGELFF TGTGCCAGCAGCTTGTCCCCGGCGGGCACCGGGGAGCTGTTTTTT
TRBJ2-1 . TRBV5-1 . CASSLAFGQADWLYEQFF TGCGCCAGCAGCTTGGCTTTCGGTCAAGCGGATTGGCTTTATGAGCAGTTCTTC
TRBJ2-2 . TRBV7-2 . CASSPRGILGELFF TGTGCCAGCAGCCCCCGGGGGATTCTCGGGGAGCTGTTTTTT
TRBJ1-1 . TRBV10-3 . CAISGTANTEAFF TGTGCCATCAGTGGGACAGCGAACACTGAAGCTTTCTTT
TRBJ2-1 . TRBV6-4 TRBD2 CASSDSDSGRKFF TGTGCCAGCAGTGACTCGGATAGCGGGAGGAAGTTCTTC
TRBJ1-5 . TRBV6-5 TRBD1 CASSPDRGDQPQHF TGTGCCAGCAGTCCCGACAGGGGGGATCAGCCCCAGCATTTT
TRBJ2-7 . TRBV4-2 TRBD2 CASSQDPASGVTYEQYF TGTGCCAGCAGCCAAGATCCAGCTAGCGGGGTAACCTACGAGCAGTACTTC
TRBJ2-6 . TRBV7-9 . CSSSLEGVTGANVLTF TGTTCCAGCAGCTTAGAGGGGGTTACTGGGGCCAACGTCCTGACTTTC
TRBJ2-1 many TRBV4-3 . CASSQGGLSYNEQFF TGCGCCAGCAGCCAAGGAGGGCTCTCCTACAATGAGCAGTTCTTC
TRBJ2-3 few TRBV20-1 TRBD2 CSASTGGTQYF TGCAGTGCTAGTACGGGGGGTACGCAGTATTTT
TRBJ1-3 once TRBV18 TRBD1 CASSPWDRGRGNTIYF TGTGCCAGCTCACCATGGGACAGGGGGCGAGGAAACACCATATATTTT
TRBJ2-1 . TRBV18 . CASSPPGRGGNEQFF TGTGCCAGCTCACCCCCTGGTAGAGGGGGCAATGAGCAGTTCTTC
TRBJ2-7 . TRBV4-3 TRBD1 CASSQDIRGQGFYEQYF TGCGCCAGCAGCCAAGATATACGGGGACAGGGGTTCTACGAGCAGTACTTC
TRBJ1-2 . TRBV19 TRBD1 CASTPGGTGRRGYTF TGTGCCAGTACCCCAGGAGGGACAGGGCGTCGGGGCTACACCTTC
TRBJ2-2 . TRBV6-5 TRBD2 CASSRTSGSAGELFF TGTGCCAGCAGCCGAACTAGCGGGAGCGCCGGGGAGCTGTTTTTT
TRBJ2-3 . TRBV5-4 TRBD2 CASSVAGTSDTQYF TGTGCCAGCAGCGTAGCGGGGACGTCAGATACGCAGTATTTT
TRBJ2-3 once TRBV4-1 . CATSTGGKKTDTQYF TGCGCCACCTCGACCGGCGGGAAAAAAACAGATACGCAGTATTTT
TRBJ1-2 . TRBV14 . CASSQRTNRGHGYTF TGTGCCAGCAGCCAACGGACAAATCGAGGACATGGCTACACCTTC
TRBJ2-2 . TRBV28 TRBD2 CAGLAGPPEAGELFF TGTGCCGGGCTAGCGGGACCCCCCGAGGCCGGGGAGCTGTTTTTT
TRBJ2-2 . TRBV29-1 TRBD1 CSVVRQGAGELFF TGCAGCGTTGTAAGGCAGGGGGCCGGGGAGCTGTTTTTT
TRBJ1-2 . TRBV10-3 . CAITGGMFAGYTF TGTGCCATCACTGGGGGGATGTTCGCCGGCTACACCTTC
TRBJ1-2 . TRBV25-1 TRBD1 CASSLPGQGAGYTF TGTGCCAGCTCCCTCCCGGGACAGGGGGCTGGCTACACCTTC
TRBJ1-5 . TRBV6-1 . CASSAQTGQPQHF TGTGCCAGCAGTGCCCAAACAGGGCAGCCCCAGCATTTT
TRBJ1-2 . TRBV7-2 TRBD1 CASSLETGGNYGYTF TGTGCCAGCAGCTTAGAGACAGGGGGAAACTATGGCTACACCTTC
TRBJ2-3 few TRBV6-1 TRBD1 CATATGVVDTQYF TGTGCCACCGCTACAGGGGTGGTAGATACGCAGTATTTT
TRBJ2-5 . TRBV27 . CASSLSFPRQETQYF TGTGCCAGCAGTTTATCGTTCCCTAGGCAAGAGACCCAGTACTTC
TRBJ1-1 once TRBV5-1 TRBD1 CASSFRDRGRNTEAFF TGCGCCAGCAGCTTCCGGGACAGGGGTCGGAACACTGAAGCTTTCTTT
TRBJ1-4 . TRBV14 . CASRGGVLDKLFF TGTGCCAGTAGGGGGGGGGTACTTGATAAACTGTTTTTT
TRBJ2-1 . TRBV7-2 TRBD2 CASSPWEGYNEQFF TGTGCCAGCAGCCCATGGGAGGGGTACAATGAGCAGTTCTTC
TRBJ2-7 . TRBV6-1 TRBD2 CASRRGEAASYEQYF TGTGCCAGCAGACGGGGGGAAGCGGCCTCCTACGAGCAGTACTTC
TRBJ2-7 few TRBV6-1 . CASRGSYEQYF TGTGCCAGCAGGGGCAGCTACGAGCAGTACTTC
TRBJ2-1 . TRBV20-1 . CSATSLNEQFF TGCAGTGCGACTAGTCTCAATGAGCAGTTCTTC